These 7 T cell receptor beta chains were sequenced from one sample in a study of neurological immune-mediated disorders. TCRdb itself ran the 5' RACE reads through MiXCR, one entry per CDR3 protein. The sample has about 33,000 distinct CDR3 sequences, approximately 1.4% seen once. Sequencing was carried out using PBMCs. The receptors come from a woman in her 30s with multiple sclerosis.

This clonotype was detected ten times or more. The V and J genes are TRBV18 and TRBJ1-6; the D gene is possibly TRBD1 (6 bases). The CDR3 extends over 13 amino acids. Germline CDR1 is KGHSH and CDR2 is LQKENI. Trimming took off 6 bases at V and 6 bases at J, with 9 bases between the two ends. CDR3 DNA sequence: TGTGCCAGCTCCGAGGGGGGTAATTCACCCCTCCACTTT. Its protein is CASSEGGNSPLHF.

Ten or more counts support this clonotype. The CDR3 here is CASTVGLTTDTQYF. The CDR3 region has the DNA TGTGCCAGCACTGTAGGGTTGACCACAGATACGCAGTATTTT. The chain carries TRBV7-2 and TRBJ2-3, with D unclear. CDR1 and CDR2 (germline): SGHTA, FQGNSA. V gave up 7 bases and J gave up 2 bases, with 13 bases separating them. The CDR3 has 14 residues.

This clonotype was counted many times. The CDR3 loop is CASSFGGTVYEQYF. CDR3 nucleotides: TGTGCCAGCAGTTTCGGGGGGACAGTCTACGAGCAGTACTTC. The genes are TRBV27 and TRBJ2-7; D tentatively reads TRBD1 or TRBD2 (7 bases each). CDR3 length: 14 residues. Trimming removed 3 bases from V and 3 bases from J, with 12 bases in between. The germline V gene encodes CDR1 MNHEY and CDR2 SMNVEV (reference sequence).

This clonotype showed up many times. The J gene is TRBJ2-2, the V gene TRBV20-1, with D perhaps matching TRBD2 (5 bases). V dropped 0 bases and J dropped 4 bases, with 12 bases sitting between them. The CDR3 has 15 amino acids. CDR1 and CDR2 (germline): DFQATT, SNEGSKA (reference sequence). The CDR3 protein is CSAREARGLTGELFF. CDR3 bases: TGCAGTGCTAGAGAGGCCCGCGGGCTCACCGGGGAGCTGTTTTTT.

The table lists this clonotype with many counts. The chain couples TRBV20-1 to TRBJ2-7; either TRBD1 or TRBD2 may fit D (7 bases each). V was trimmed by 6 bases and J by 3 bases, leaving 21 bases between them. The V gene's germline CDR1 is DFQATT and CDR2 SNEGSKA (reference sequence). The length of the CDR3 is 15 residues. The CDR3 here is CSASGGQSRFYEQYF. The DNA for the CDR3 is TGCAGTGCCTCGGGGGGACAGTCCCGATTCTACGAGCAGTACTTC.

By sample share, this clonotype is medium-sized. The V call is TRBV25-1, the J call TRBJ1-1; 9 bases match TRBD1. V was pared by 5 bases and J by 4 bases, with 8 bases of the junction left unmatched. Germline V gene data show CDR1 as MGHDK and CDR2 as SYGVNS. The CDR3 contains 15 residues. The CDR3 reads CASSKQGALPTEAFF. CDR3 coding DNA: TGTGCCAGCAGTAAACAGGGGGCGTTGCCCACTGAAGCTTTCTTT.

The table lists this clonotype with many counts. In DNA, the CDR3 is TGTGCCAGCAGCTTTCAGGGGATGGATACGCAGTATTTT. Residues: CASSFQGMDTQYF. This chain connects TRBV5-5 to TRBJ2-3; D is possibly TRBD1 (6 bases). From germline, CDR1 is SGHKS and CDR2 YYEKEE (reference sequence). The CDR3 consists of 13 residues. The V gene lost 2 bases and the J gene lost 6 bases, with 10 bases spanning the gap. Drawing the rest from reference TRBV5-5 and TRBJ2-3, the complete variable domain is DAGVTQSPTHLIKTRGQQVTLRCSPISGHKSVSWYQQVLGQGPQFIFQYYEKEERGRGNFPDRFSARQFPNYSSELNVNALLLGDSALYLCASSFQGMDTQYFGPGTRLTVL.